This TCR beta chain appears in the sequencing data of a study of human T cells and chemical hapten exposure. TCRdb re-called the RACE reads with MiXCR, one entry per CDR3 protein. The table records 42,000 or so distinct CDR3 sequences, 8% to 9% of them present only once. This clonotype occurred many times. This CDR3 has 16 residues. Germline CDR1 reads MGHRA; CDR2 reads YSYEKL. The V gene end was trimmed by 4 bases and the J gene end by 3 bases; junction bases not matched to a gene: 4. The time point denotes: patch test 2, 6 weeks after DPC sensitization. Treatment meaning: therapeutic diphenylcyclopropenone sensitization with weekly scalp DPC.

The sequence derives from a woman aged 35 to 49 with alopecia areata. Some clones in this sample may be carry-over from other donors' samples. The chain carries TRBV4-1 and TRBJ2-6; 9 nucleotides align to TRBD1. The source was whole blood, collected in connection with sensitization to the hapten diphenylcyclopropenone (DPC). The CDR3 reads CASSPQGAHGANVLTF. CDR3 in DNA: TGCGCCAGCAGCCCACAGGGGGCACATGGGGCCAACGTCCTGACTTTC.